These 27 T cell receptor beta chains originate from one sample sequenced in a study of blood T cell repertoires in COVID-19. TCRdb's copy holds only in-frame clones and misses some; the assay was immunoSEQ multiplex PCR. In the table there are 200,000 to 250,000 clones, 85% of which are singletons. Sequences were obtained from peripheral blood. Every receptor here comes from a man aged 50-59 years with COVID-19, enrolled during active disease.

V and J are TRBV27 and TRBJ2-7; possible D gene TRBD2, 5 bases. V lost 9 bases, J lost 2 bases, and 17 bases lay in between. In germline, CDR1 is MNHEY, CDR2 SMNVEV (reference sequence). CDR3 length equals 14 residues. The CDR3 loop reads CASSPPGITYEQYF. The CDR3 DNA reads as TGTGCCAGTTCGCCTCCCGGGATTACCTACGAGCAGTACTTC.

V and J are TRBV7-6 and TRBJ2-3; tentative D call: TRBD2 (5 bases). The CDR3 extends over 13 amino acids. Germline V gene sequence: CDR1 SGHVS, CDR2 FNYEAQ. V was cut by 0 bases and J by 4 bases, with 5 bases left in between. The CDR3 coding sequence is TGTGCCAGCAGCTTAGCGCGGGCAGATACGCAGTATTTT. Its protein is CASSLARADTQYF.

The chain recombines TRBV19 with TRBJ2-3, with 7 bases that match TRBD2. This CDR3 is built from 18 residues. With V trimmed by 3 bases and J by 0 bases, 12 bases remained unmatched. Germline CDR1 LNHDA, CDR2 SQIVND (reference sequence). The CDR3 DNA reads TGTGCCAGTAGTATGTCCCAGGGAGGGACGATTAGCACAGATACGCAGTATTTT. Translated, it gives CASSMSQGGTISTDTQYF.

V is TRBV5-1 and J is TRBJ2-2, with a weak D call TRBD2 (7 bases). The length of the CDR3 is 16 residues. Germline V lookup: CDR1 SGHRS, CDR2 YFSETQ. The V end lost 5 bases, the J end lost 0 bases, and 14 bases lay between the germline ends. CDR3 coding DNA: TGCGCCAGCAGACTGGGGGGGCCCGCGAACACCGGGGAGCTGTTTTTT. The encoded protein is CASRLGGPANTGELFF.

This chain links TRBV15 with TRBJ1-4, with TRBD1 matching 8 bases. From germline, CDR1 is LNHNV and CDR2 YYDKDF (reference sequence). J gave up 8 bases and V 8 bases, and 13 bases lay outside the gene matches. This CDR3 spans 15 amino acids. The CDR3 DNA follows: TGTGCCACCGCCACAGGGGGAGCAGGAGACGAAAAACTGTTTTTT. It codes for CATATGGAGDEKLFF. The whole variable domain, remainder taken from reference TRBV15 and TRBJ1-4, is DAMVIQNPRYQVTQFGKPVTLSCSQTLNHNVMYWYQQKSSQAPKLLFHYYDKDFNNEADTPDNFQSRRPNTSFCFLDIRSPGLGDTAMYLCATATGGAGDEKLFFGSGTQLSVL.

The V gene is TRBV6-6, the J gene TRBJ1-5; 8 positions match TRBD1. CDR3 size: 15 residues. V was clipped by 6 bases and J by 0 bases; unmatched bases: 4. Germline CDR1 MNHNY, CDR2 SVGAGI (reference sequence). CDR3 nucleotides: TGTGCCAGCAGGATGACAGGGGATAGCAATCAGCCCCAGCATTTT. Protein: CASRMTGDSNQPQHF.

The rearrangement links TRBV7-2 to TRBJ1-4; weak D call: TRBD1 (6 bases). V dropped 3 bases and J dropped 8 bases, with 10 bases sitting between them. The CDR3 covers 13 residues. Germline V gene data show CDR1 as SGHTA and CDR2 as FQGNSA. This CDR3 reads CASSFRGGEKLFF. The CDR3 nucleotides are TGTGCCAGCAGCTTCAGGGGCGGCGAAAAACTGTTTTTT.

The J gene is TRBJ2-5, the V gene TRBV18, with D unclear. This CDR3 contains 13 residues. The ends were cut back, 2 bases at V and 0 bases at J, with 4 bases in the middle. The germline V gene has CDR1 KGHSH and CDR2 LQKENI. CDR3 in amino acids: CASSPTDQETQYF. The CDR3 nucleotides read TGTGCCAGCTCACCAACAGACCAAGAGACCCAGTACTTC.

The chain recombines TRBV12-3 or TRBV12-4 with TRBJ1-1; 8 bases agree with TRBD1. There are 13 residues in the CDR3. V shed 4 bases and J 5 bases; nucleotides not matched to a gene: 3. The CDR3 is CASSSGQVTEAFF. CDR3 nucleotides: TGTGCCAGCAGTTCGGGACAGGTAACTGAAGCTTTCTTT.

The CDR3 region has the DNA TGTGCCAGCAGCCTCAGGACTAGCGGGCGCACAGATACGCAGTATTTT. Its protein is CASSLRTSGRTDTQYF. The chain combines TRBV5-6 with TRBJ2-3, with 11 bases aligning to TRBD2. CDR1 is SGHDT, CDR2 YYEEEE, per germline. This CDR3 region has 16 residues. Trimming removed 4 bases from V and 1 base from J; junction bases left unmatched: 5.

The J gene is TRBJ2-7, the V gene TRBV7-9, with D tentatively TRBD2 (6 bases). V dropped 6 bases and J dropped 6 bases, with 12 bases sitting between them. Per germline, CDR1 SEHNR and CDR2 FQNEAQ (reference sequence). The CDR3 runs to 12 residues. The DNA of the CDR3 is TGTGCCAGCAGTTTTGTGGGAGGCGAGCAGTACTTC. Translated: CASSFVGGEQYF.

V and J are TRBV6-2 or TRBV6-3 and TRBJ1-1; a weak D match, TRBD1 (5 bases). The V gene's germline CDR1 is MNHEY and CDR2 SVGEGT. The CDR3 loop spans 18 amino acids. V was pared by 2 bases and J by 1 base, with 20 bases between. CDR3 sequence reads: CASSYGGGLSRKNTEAFF. The CDR3 nucleotides read TGTGCCAGCAGTTACGGGGGGGGACTCTCGCGAAAGAACACTGAAGCTTTCTTT.

The chain couples TRBV6-6 to TRBJ2-7; no definite D call. V gave up 0 bases and J gave up 1 base, with 13 bases separating them. Germline V gene lookup returns CDR1 MNHNY and CDR2 SVGAGI (reference sequence). CDR3 length: 16 residues. CDR3 nucleotides: TGTGCCAGCAGTTACTCGCCAAACTCTTGGTCCTACGAGCAGTACTTC. Translation gives CASSYSPNSWSYEQYF.

The gene calls are TRBV4-1 and TRBJ1-5; 7 nucleotides agree with TRBD1. With V trimmed by 2 bases and J by 8 bases, 6 bases remained unmatched. Germline CDR1 and CDR2: MGHRA and YSYEKL. This CDR3 comprises 14 residues. CDR3 in DNA: TGCGCCAGCAGCCAAAGGACAGGCGGGAAGCCCCAGCATTTT. This translates into CASSQRTGGKPQHF.

The chain has TRBV6-4 and TRBJ2-1; possible D gene TRBD1, 6 bases. This CDR3 comprises 14 residues. Per germline, CDR1 MRHNA and CDR2 SNTAGT. V was clipped by 4 bases and J by 10 bases, with 17 bases between them. The CDR3 spells CASSGVPAQGEQFF. The CDR3 DNA is TGTGCCAGCAGTGGCGTACCCGCACAGGGAGAGCAGTTCTTC.

CDR3 loop: CASTLDRGYEQYF. Here the CDR3 DNA reads TGTGCCAGCACCTTAGACAGGGGATACGAGCAGTACTTC. This chain uses TRBV5-8 with TRBJ2-7; TRBD1 matches at 8 bases. After removal of 6 bases from V and 4 bases from J, the junction contained 6 bases not matched to a gene. This CDR3 is built from 13 residues. Germline-derived CDR1 and CDR2 are SGHTS and YDEGEE.

The CDR3 loop is CASSQSVRRSQETQYF. The DNA for the CDR3 is TGCGCCAGCAGTCAATCAGTTAGAAGGAGCCAAGAGACCCAGTACTTC. The V gene is TRBV23-1, the J gene TRBJ2-5; D is unclear. Being an ORF, TRBV23-1 has a function that is uncertain. The V end lost 0 bases, the J end lost 1 base, and 12 bases lay between the germline ends. This CDR3 is 16 amino acids long.

Written as DNA, the CDR3 is TGTGCCAGCAGTTATTCCAGGGAGGCTGGAAACACCATATATTTT. Amino acid sequence: CASSYSREAGNTIYF. V gene TRBV6-5 combines with J gene TRBJ1-3; D may be TRBD1 (5 bases). Trimming removed 3 bases at V and 2 bases at J, with 11 bases between. The CDR3 consists of 15 residues. Germline CDR1 and CDR2: MNHEY and SVGAGI.

The chain joins TRBV9 to TRBJ1-2; D is perhaps TRBD1 (5 bases). V was clipped by 4 bases and J by 0 bases, with 13 bases between them. The germline CDR1 and CDR2 sequences are SGDLS and YYNGEE. The CDR3 extends over 15 amino acids. The DNA of the CDR3 is TGTGCCAGCAGCCCCCGGGGGGAGGCTAACTATGGCTACACCTTC. Translated, it gives CASSPRGEANYGYTF.

CDR3 sequence reads: CASSSRTSAAYEQYF. CDR3 bases: TGTGCCAGCAGCTCCCGGACTAGCGCAGCCTACGAGCAGTACTTC. This chain links TRBV7-9 with TRBJ2-7, with 9 bases matching TRBD2. This CDR3 has 15 residues. The V segment lost 4 bases and the J segment 2 bases; nucleotides outside the gene matches: 6. The germline V gene has CDR1 SEHNR and CDR2 FQNEAQ (reference sequence).

The genes are TRBV12-3 or TRBV12-4 and TRBJ2-7, with D possibly matching TRBD1 (6 bases). Between the trimmed V and J ends, which lost 5 bases and 0 bases, there was a span of 8 bases. This CDR3 is 13 amino acids long. CDR3 bases: TGTGCCAGCAGTGGACAGAGCTCCTACGAGCAGTACTTC. This encodes CASSGQSSYEQYF.

This clone has only one observation. The chain has TRBV2 and TRBJ1-2, with D tentatively TRBD1 (5 bases). The CDR3 contains 13 residues. Deletions cut 6 bases from V and 4 bases from J, with 12 bases between. CDR1 is SNHLY and CDR2 is FYNNEI in the germline V gene. In DNA form, the CDR3 reads TGTGCCAGCAGCCTCGGACAACTCTATGGCTACACCTTC. Protein product: CASSLGQLYGYTF.

This chain joins TRBV18 and TRBJ2-3, with TRBD2 matching 7 bases. Germline V gene lookup returns CDR1 KGHSH and CDR2 LQKENI. This CDR3 has 17 residues. Trimming removed 3 bases from V and 3 bases from J; junction bases left unmatched: 12. The CDR3, as DNA: TGTGCCAGCTCACCCCGCAAAGGGGAGCGGGGAACAGATACGCAGTATTTT. It codes for CASSPRKGERGTDTQYF.

The chain combines TRBV30 with TRBJ1-1; possibly TRBD1 for D (5 bases). Trimming cost V 0 bases and J 9 bases, with 11 bases left between them. Looked up from germline, CDR1 is GTSNPN and CDR2 is SVGIG (reference sequence). The CDR3 totals 12 residues. The CDR3 loop reads CAWSVTGLKAFF. Written as DNA, the CDR3 is TGTGCCTGGAGTGTAACAGGCCTTAAAGCTTTCTTT.

The chain joins TRBV7-3 to TRBJ1-1; D gene uncertain. V lost 0 bases and J 1 base, leaving 3 bases between the germline ends. Per the germline V gene, CDR1 is SGHTA and CDR2 is FQGTGA. The CDR3 sequence is 13 residues long. CDR3: CASSLTRNTEAFF. Written as DNA, the CDR3 is TGTGCCAGCAGCTTAACGCGGAACACTGAAGCTTTCTTT.

The chain carries TRBV7-2 and TRBJ2-3, with 8 bases matching TRBD1. Germline CDR1 and CDR2: SGHTA and FQGNSA. The length of the CDR3 is 14 residues. The trim removed 4 bases at V and 3 bases at J, leaving 3 bases unmatched. The CDR3 is CASSYWDRTDTQYF. CDR3 DNA sequence: TGTGCCAGCAGCTACTGGGACAGGACAGATACGCAGTATTTT.

This sequence joins TRBV5-5 and TRBJ2-3; 7 positions agree with TRBD1. The CDR3 totals 16 residues. V shed 0 bases, J shed 3 bases, and the junction held 7 bases outside the gene matches. Germline values: CDR1 SGHKS, CDR2 YYEKEE (reference sequence). This chain's CDR3 is CASSLGVGQNTDTQYF. CDR3 sequence (DNA): TGTGCCAGCAGCTTGGGGGTGGGACAGAATACAGATACGCAGTATTTT.